The 26 T cell receptor beta chains below all came from one sample that was sequenced in a study of blood T cell repertoires in COVID-19. Measured with immunoSEQ multiplex PCR; TCRdb has only the in-frame clones, and not every one. Here the sample spans some 260,000 clones, over 75% being singletons. The specimen was peripheral blood. These receptors originate from a woman in her 40s who had recovered from COVID-19.

There are a few counts of this clone. This chain joins TRBV7-2 and TRBJ1-2; D is perhaps TRBD1 (6 bases). CDR1 SGHTA and CDR2 FQGNSA come from the germline V gene. The V end lost 5 bases, the J end lost 8 bases, and 18 bases lay between the germline ends. This CDR3 region has 14 residues. The CDR3 loop reads CASSPILTGRGYTF. As DNA, the CDR3 is TGTGCCAGCAGCCCTATACTGACAGGTCGGGGCTACACCTTC.

The genes are TRBV19 and TRBJ2-2, with D maybe TRBD1 (7 bases). Germline CDR1 is LNHDA and CDR2 is SQIVND (reference sequence). This CDR3 contains 14 residues. V dropped 6 bases and J dropped 5 bases, with 13 bases sitting between them. Here the CDR3 reads CASRVQGGTGELFF. For the CDR3, the DNA is TGTGCCAGTAGGGTTCAGGGGGGTACCGGGGAGCTGTTTTTT.

The chain carries TRBV12-3 or TRBV12-4 and TRBJ1-2; perhaps TRBD1 as D (5 bases). Trimming removed 5 bases from V and 8 bases from J, with 9 bases in between. The CDR3 sequence is 11 residues long. Written as DNA, the CDR3 is TGTGCCAGCAGTACGCGGGGGGGCTACACCTTC. It yields the protein CASSTRGGYTF.

The CDR3 region has the DNA TGTGCCAGCAGTATTCCGGGACAGGATTCCGTCGGGGAGCTGTTTTTT. It encodes CASSIPGQDSVGELFF. The chain employs TRBV6-2 or TRBV6-3 and TRBJ2-2, with 8 bases lining up with TRBD1. The CDR3 is 16 residues long. Germline trimming cut 5 bases from V and 7 bases from J; bases unmatched to any gene: 12. The germline V gene encodes CDR1 MNHEY and CDR2 SVGEGT.

With regard to this clone: Compared with germline, one end of the junction differs, possibly owing to a read error. The chain combines TRBV5-1 with TRBJ2-1, with TRBD2 identical over 8 bases. Germline CDR1 is SGHRS and CDR2 is YFSETQ. CDR3 size: 17 residues. The CDR3 bases are TGCGCCCGCAGCTTGGCCGGGCGGGGGGCATGGGGGAATGAGCAGTTCTTC. It translates to CARSLAGRGAWGNEQFF.

For this clone: The same CDR3 also results from other DNA sequences found in this sample. The chain uses TRBV18 and TRBJ1-2; 10 nucleotides agree with TRBD1. V was clipped by 3 bases and J by 2 bases; unmatched bases: 3. The CDR3 is 15 residues long. Germline V gene lookup returns CDR1 KGHSH and CDR2 LQKENI. The CDR3 bases are TGTGCCAGCTCACCCGACAGGGGGCGGAACTATGGCTACACCTTC. Translating it yields CASSPDRGRNYGYTF.

The CDR3 here is CASSQGGPGPYEQYF. Written as DNA, the CDR3 is TGCGCCAGCAGCCAAGGGGGGCCAGGGCCCTACGAGCAGTACTTC. The chain links TRBV4-1 to TRBJ2-7, with a possible D match to TRBD1 (6 bases). V was trimmed by 1 base and J by 2 bases, leaving 12 bases between them. The CDR3 has 15 amino acids. The germline gives CDR1 MGHRA, CDR2 YSYEKL.

The CDR3, as DNA: TGCGCCAGCAGCCAAGGGCCAGGGGGCTTCTACGAGCAGTACTTC. This codes for CASSQGPGGFYEQYF. The J gene is TRBJ2-7, the V gene TRBV4-1, with 8 bases that match TRBD1. The CDR3 extends over 15 amino acids. J was trimmed by 3 bases and V by 1 base; bases with no gene match: 5. Germline loops: CDR1 MGHRA, CDR2 YSYEKL.

The chain couples TRBV5-4 to TRBJ1-1, with D unresolved. Trimming cost V 5 bases and J 1 base, with 15 bases left between them. CDR3 length equals 15 residues. The germline gives CDR1 SGHNT, CDR2 YYREEE (reference sequence). The CDR3 nucleotides are TGTGCCAGCAGTCCCACGCCGGGTCAGAACACTGAAGCTTTCTTT. Its protein is CASSPTPGQNTEAFF.

The chain recombines TRBV29-1 with TRBJ2-1; D perhaps matches TRBD1 (6 bases). CDR1 is SQVTM, CDR2 ANQGSEA, per germline. V gave up 1 base and J gave up 7 bases, with 17 bases separating them. The CDR3 is 15 residues long. CDR3 protein: CSVEVDGGTGNEQFF. In DNA form, the CDR3 reads TGCAGCGTTGAAGTGGATGGTGGAACAGGGAATGAGCAGTTCTTC.

This clone was observed a single time. The chain joins TRBV7-9 to TRBJ1-4; no definite D call. CDR1 and CDR2 from the germline V gene are SEHNR and FQNEAQ (reference sequence). The V and J ends lost 1 base and 5 bases respectively, with 14 bases between them. The CDR3 has 16 residues. The CDR3 DNA reads TGTGCCAGCAGCTTAGGCCGGGTGGGAGAAAATGAAAAACTGTTTTTT. Amino acids: CASSLGRVGENEKLFF.

V and J are TRBV12-3 or TRBV12-4 and TRBJ2-7; D is unresolved. CDR3 length: 12 amino acids. V was pared by 5 bases and J by 9 bases, with 14 bases between. The CDR3 here is CASSPAMVGQYF. The CDR3 DNA reads as TGTGCCAGCAGTCCCGCCATGGTCGGGCAGTACTTC.

The chain employs TRBV4-3 and TRBJ2-3; 13 bases line up with TRBD2. The germline V gene has CDR1 LGHNA and CDR2 YSLEER. The V and J ends lost 1 base and 7 bases, in that order; junction bases with no gene match: 11. The length of the CDR3 is 18 residues. CDR3 in amino acids: CASSQGRTSGSTGYTQYF. The CDR3 nucleotides read TGCGCCAGCAGCCAAGGCCGGACTAGCGGGAGCACTGGATATACGCAGTATTTT.

A word on this clone: Other DNA sequences within the sample encode an identical CDR3. CDR3: CATDRGSNQPQHF. Written as DNA, the CDR3 is TGTGCCACGGACAGGGGAAGCAATCAGCCCCAGCATTTT. V and J are TRBV19 and TRBJ1-5; 9 positions match TRBD1. The CDR3 extends over 13 amino acids. With 10 bases clipped from V and 1 base from J, the junction kept 2 bases outside the gene matches. In germline, CDR1 is LNHDA, CDR2 SQIVND (reference sequence). The variable domain in full, completed from reference TRBV19 and TRBJ1-5, reads DGGITQSPKYLFRKEGQNVTLSCEQNLNHDAMYWYRQDPGQGLRLIYYSQIVNDFQKGDIAEGYSVSREKKESFPLTVTSAQKNPTAFYLCATDRGSNQPQHFGDGTRLSIL.

The chain recombines TRBV19 with TRBJ2-2; weak D call: TRBD1 (5 bases). The CDR3 is 15 residues long. Germline loops: CDR1 LNHDA, CDR2 SQIVND (reference sequence). Trimming took 5 bases from V and 1 from J, leaving 11 bases between them. The CDR3, as DNA: TGTGCCAGTAGTCCCCGGACACGGAACACCGGGGAGCTGTTTTTT. Protein product: CASSPRTRNTGELFF.

The chain uses TRBV15 and TRBJ2-2; 8 nucleotides match TRBD1. The CDR3 runs to 17 residues. Trimming cost V 1 base and J 2 bases; bases outside gene matches: 6. Germline V gene lookup returns CDR1 LNHNV and CDR2 YYDKDF (reference sequence). CDR3 sequence: CATSRGTGIANTGELFF. In nucleotides, the CDR3 is TGTGCCACCAGCAGAGGGACAGGGATTGCTAACACCGGGGAGCTGTTTTTT. Combining the CDR3 with reference TRBV15 and TRBJ2-2 gives the whole variable domain DAMVIQNPRYQVTQFGKPVTLSCSQTLNHNVMYWYQQKSSQAPKLLFHYYDKDFNNEADTPDNFQSRRPNTSFCFLDIRSPGLGDTAMYLCATSRGTGIANTGELFFGEGSRLTVL.

With respect to this clone: Mismatch with germline at one junction end may stem from a read error. The chain carries TRBV6-5 and TRBJ2-3; D perhaps matches TRBD1 (5 bases). CDR3 size: 11 residues. Per germline, CDR1 MNHEY and CDR2 SVGAGI. CDR3 nucleotides: TGTGCCAGCAGGGACACATATACGCAGTATTTT. Translated: CASRDTYTQYF.

This clone was detected only once. The chain couples TRBV28 to TRBJ1-2; tentative D call: TRBD1 (6 bases). The CDR3 runs 15 residues. In germline, CDR1 is MDHEN, CDR2 SYDVKM. Trimming removed 4 bases at V and 12 bases at J, with 24 bases between. This CDR3 is CASSSVYQGREFNTF. DNA for the CDR3: TGTGCCAGCAGTTCAGTTTACCAGGGGCGGGAGTTCAACACCTTC.

The V gene is TRBV9, the J gene TRBJ2-1, with 10 bases that match TRBD2. CDR3 length: 15 amino acids. CDR1 is SGDLS, CDR2 YYNGEE, per germline. The trim removed 1 base at V and 7 bases at J, leaving 5 bases unmatched. CDR3 amino acids: CASSVSAGGRNEQFF. The CDR3 nucleotides read TGTGCCAGCAGCGTATCAGCGGGGGGGCGAAATGAGCAGTTCTTC.

In DNA form, the CDR3 reads TGTGCCAGCCCTGGGGAGGATGGCTACACCTTC. Protein sequence: CASPGEDGYTF. The chain recombines TRBV2 with TRBJ1-2; D unresolved. Germline-derived CDR1 and CDR2 are SNHLY and FYNNEI. The CDR3 totals 11 residues. V shed 8 bases and J shed 6 bases, with 10 bases lying between them.

This sequence joins TRBV28 and TRBJ1-2; TRBD1 matches at 9 bases. Unmatched junction bases numbered 2, after V lost 5 bases and J lost 1 base. This CDR3 is 14 amino acids long. Per the germline V gene, CDR1 is MDHEN and CDR2 is SYDVKM. The CDR3 nucleotides read TGTGCCAGCAGTGTGGGACAGGGTAACTATGGCTACACCTTC. Amino acids: CASSVGQGNYGYTF.

Remarks on this clone: The sample contains more than one DNA sequence encoding this CDR3. This chain connects TRBV7-9 to TRBJ2-7, with D possibly TRBD2 on 5 matching bases. This CDR3 is built from 13 residues. Germline V gene data show CDR1 as SEHNR and CDR2 as FQNEAQ (reference sequence). V dropped 5 bases and J dropped 0 bases, with 8 bases sitting between them. Here the CDR3 reads CASSPGVSYEQYF. The CDR3 region has the DNA TGTGCCAGCAGCCCCGGGGTCTCCTACGAGCAGTACTTC.

The chain uses TRBV5-1 and TRBJ2-2; 7 bases agree with TRBD1. Unmatched junction bases numbered 9, after V lost 0 bases and J lost 1 base. The CDR3 is made up of 18 amino acids. Germline V CDR1 and CDR2: SGHRS, YFSETQ. CDR3 protein: CASSLALGTAGNTGELFF. CDR3 DNA sequence: TGCGCCAGCAGCTTGGCTTTAGGGACAGCTGGGAACACCGGGGAGCTGTTTTTT.

V is TRBV12-3 or TRBV12-4 and J is TRBJ1-2; 7 nucleotides match TRBD1. The CDR3 is 13 amino acids. Trimming removed 7 bases from V and 4 bases from J; junction bases left unmatched: 6. The CDR3, as DNA: TGTGCCAGCACCCCCGACAGGGTCTATGGCTACACCTTC. It translates to CASTPDRVYGYTF.

This clone was recorded a few times. The J gene is TRBJ2-7, the V gene TRBV7-2; TRBD2 agrees at 9 bases. The CDR3 covers 14 residues. V trimming: 5 bases; J trimming: 3 bases; junction bases outside the gene matches: 5. CDR1 is SGHTA and CDR2 is FQGNSA in the germline V gene. Here the CDR3 reads CASSTSGRSYEQYF. DNA of the CDR3: TGTGCCAGCAGCACAAGCGGGAGGAGCTACGAGCAGTACTTC.

This clone turned up a few times. V gene TRBV5-4 combines with J gene TRBJ1-6; 10 bases are shared with TRBD1. Germline lookup yields CDR1 SGHNT and CDR2 YYREEE (reference sequence). J gave up 7 bases and V 3 bases, and 4 bases lay outside the gene matches. This CDR3 comprises 15 residues. CDR3 loop: CASSSPGQGNSPLHF. The DNA of the CDR3 is TGTGCCAGCAGCTCTCCGGGACAGGGGAATTCACCCCTCCACTTT.